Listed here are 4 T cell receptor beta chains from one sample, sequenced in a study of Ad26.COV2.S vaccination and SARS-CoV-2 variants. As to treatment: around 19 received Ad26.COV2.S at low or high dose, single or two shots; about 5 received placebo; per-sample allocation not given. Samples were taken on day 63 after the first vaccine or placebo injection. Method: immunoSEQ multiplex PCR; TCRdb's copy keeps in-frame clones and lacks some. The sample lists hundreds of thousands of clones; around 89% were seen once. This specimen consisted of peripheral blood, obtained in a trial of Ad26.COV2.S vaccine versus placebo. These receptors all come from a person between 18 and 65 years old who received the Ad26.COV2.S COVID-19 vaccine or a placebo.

This chain's CDR3 is CASSLDRGVYGYTF. For the CDR3, the DNA is TGTGCCAGCAGCTTGGACAGGGGGGTCTATGGCTACACCTTC. This chain uses TRBV5-4 with TRBJ1-2, with 8 bases fitting TRBD1. Germline CDR1 is SGHNT and CDR2 is YYREEE (reference sequence). The CDR3 has 14 residues. Trimming removed 0 bases from V and 4 bases from J; junction bases left unmatched: 2.

CDR3 region: CASSLTGRITDTQYF. The CDR3, as DNA: TGCGCCAGCAGCTTAACGGGGCGCATCACAGATACGCAGTATTTT. The rearrangement links TRBV5-1 to TRBJ2-3; D possibly matches TRBD1 or TRBD2 (5 bases each). Germline-derived CDR1 and CDR2 are SGHRS and YFSETQ. The CDR3 spans 15 residues. Trimming took 2 bases from V and 2 from J, leaving 12 bases between them.

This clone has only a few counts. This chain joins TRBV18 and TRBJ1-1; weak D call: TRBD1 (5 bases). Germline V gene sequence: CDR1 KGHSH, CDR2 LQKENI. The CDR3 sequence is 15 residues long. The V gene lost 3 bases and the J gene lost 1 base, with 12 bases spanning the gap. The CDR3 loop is CASSPIDRPNTEAFF. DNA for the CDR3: TGTGCCAGCTCACCCATAGACAGACCGAACACTGAAGCTTTCTTT.

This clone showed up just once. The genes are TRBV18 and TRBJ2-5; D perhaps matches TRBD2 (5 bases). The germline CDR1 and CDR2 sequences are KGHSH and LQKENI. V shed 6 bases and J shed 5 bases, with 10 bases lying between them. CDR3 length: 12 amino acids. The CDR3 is CASSSQRETQYF. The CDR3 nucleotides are TGTGCCAGCTCTTCACAGCGGGAGACCCAGTACTTC.